This TCR beta chain was observed in a study of blood T cell repertoires in COVID-19. Study summary: Sites across the United States, Italy and Spain contributed samples from acute and convalescent COVID-19.

This clone was seen a few times. The V and J ends lost 1 base and 5 bases, in that order; junction bases with no gene match: 6. The CDR3 loop spans 15 amino acids. From germline, CDR1 is GTSNPN and CDR2 SVGIG (reference sequence). In the authors' workflow: Amplified reference gene primers provided the basis for estimating nucleated cell counts. The method was immunoSEQ multiplex PCR; TCRdb's version includes in-frame clones alone and lacks a portion of them. The D gene and trimming were derived from the DNA, and the V and J assignments and clone size from that table. The table lists about 110,000 clones, less than 75% of them singletons.

Sequencing was performed on peripheral blood. The chain is built from TRBV30 and TRBJ2-2; 8 bases match TRBD1. The sequence was obtained from a woman between 40 and 50 years old with acute or convalescent COVID-19. The CDR3 DNA sequence: TGTGCCTGGAGTGCTCGGACAGGGTCGACCGGGGAGCTGTTTTTT. It encodes CAWSARTGSTGELFF.